These T cell receptor beta chains were read from a single sample in a study of T cell repertoires and HLA-DP antigens. No antigen has been identified for these receptors. Generated by immunoSEQ multiplex PCR, the TCRdb table keeps only in-frame clones and is missing some. The data hold over 60,000 clones, with roughly 77% observed a single time. The sample consisted of CD4+ T cells from PBMCs. The receptor source for this set is a man aged 60-69 years in good health and CMV-seronegative. CDR3s include the opening cysteine and the closing phenylalanine or tryptophan. D genes are given only for firm matches. Clone size is given for some rows only: seen once, a few or many times, or a class if the clone is expanded.

TRBV7-2,-,TRBJ1-1,TRBD1,16,TGTGCCAGCAGCTTAGCTGGACAGGGGGCAAACACTGAAGCTTTCTTT,CASSLAGQGANTEAFF
TRBV29-1,-,TRBJ1-4,-,13,TGCAGCGTTGCCTTCGCTCGAGGTGAAAAACTGTTTTTT,CSVAFARGEKLFF
TRBV6-1,-,TRBJ2-2,-,14,TGTGCCAGCAGCTCCAGGGGGGCGGTCGGGGAGCTGTTTTTT,CASSSRGAVGELFF
TRBV30,-,TRBJ2-4,TRBD2,13,TGTGCCTGGAGGGGACTAGCGGTAAACATTCAGTACTTC,CAWRGLAVNIQYF
TRBV27,-,TRBJ1-4,TRBD1,13,TGTGCCAGCAAACAGGGGCCGGGTGAAAAACTGTTTTTT,CASKQGPGEKLFF
TRBV10-2,-,TRBJ1-1,-,16,TGCGCCAGCAGCGCGACCGGGACCCGCCGGTCCACTGAAGCTTTCTTT,CASSATGTRRSTEAFF
TRBV11-3,-,TRBJ2-1,-,11,TGTGCCAGCAGCTTAGACCATGAGCAGTTCTTC,CASSLDHEQFF
TRBV29-1,-,TRBJ1-2,-,10,TGCAGCGTCGACGCCAATGGCTACACCTTC,CSVDANGYTF
TRBV29-1,-,TRBJ1-1,-,13,TGCAGCGTTGAGGAACGGCCCGACACTGAAGCTTTCTTT,CSVEERPDTEAFF
TRBV14,-,TRBJ2-2,-,15,TGTGCCAGCAGCCAAGACTGGCAGGTCACCGGGGAGCTGTTTTTT,CASSQDWQVTGELFF
TRBV7-3,-,TRBJ2-3,TRBD2,17,TGTGCCAGCAGCCCATTAGGACTAGCGGGGTACACAGATACGCAGTATTTT,CASSPLGLAGYTDTQYF
TRBV4-1,once,TRBJ1-3,-,14,TGCGCCAGCAGCATCTCGGGGGCTGAAAACACCATATATTTT,CASSISGAENTIYF
TRBV27,-,TRBJ1-6,-,13,TGTGCCAGCCGGGACCGTGGTAATTCACCCCTCCACTTT,CASRDRGNSPLHF
TRBV30,-,TRBJ1-5,-,14,TGTGCCTGGAGTTTGCCCCTAGCCTATCAGCCCCAGCATTTT,CAWSLPLAYQPQHF
TRBV4-1,-,TRBJ1-2,TRBD1,14,TGCGCCAGCAGCCCATCGGACAGGGGGAATGGCTACACCTTC,CASSPSDRGNGYTF
TRBV19,-,TRBJ2-5,TRBD2,15,TGTGCCAGTAGTCTCCAGCGGGGCCCCCAAGAGACCCAGTACTTC,CASSLQRGPQETQYF
TRBV7-2,-,TRBJ1-4,-,15,TGTGCCAGCAGCTCGGAGGGGTTGGGTAATGAAAAACTGTTTTTT,CASSSEGLGNEKLFF
TRBV5-6,-,TRBJ2-7,TRBD1,15,TGTGCCAGCAGCTTGGCCCCCACAGGGGGCGGCGAGCAGTACTTC,CASSLAPTGGGEQYF
TRBV6-6,-,TRBJ2-3,-,15,TGTGCCAGCAGTTACTGGCGGGCCAGCACAGATACGCAGTATTTT,CASSYWRASTDTQYF
TRBV6-6,-,TRBJ1-5,-,15,TGTGCCAGCAGCTTGGACGGGGGTGGCAATCAGCCCCAGCATTTT,CASSLDGGGNQPQHF
TRBV5-1,few,TRBJ1-1,TRBD1,13,TGCGCCAGCAGTCCAGTTGGACAGGGAATAGCTTTCTTT,CASSPVGQGIAFF
TRBV7-7,-,TRBJ2-5,-,15,TGTGCCAGCAGCTTCGGTGGGAGCCCCAAAGAGACCCAGTACTTC,CASSFGGSPKETQYF
TRBV11-2,once,TRBJ2-2,-,14,TGTGCCAGCAGCTCGACCGGAGTCACCGGGGAGCTGTTTTTT,CASSSTGVTGELFF
TRBV15,-,TRBJ1-3,-,14,TGTGCCACCAGCAGAGGGGACTCTGGAAACACCATATATTTT,CATSRGDSGNTIYF
TRBV7-2,-,TRBJ2-2,TRBD2,16,TGTGCCAGCAGCCCCACCTCTAGCGGGGGGGCCGGGGAGCTGTTTTTT,CASSPTSSGGAGELFF
TRBV7-6,once,TRBJ1-3,-,15,TGTGCCAGCAGCTCCGGACCGCGCTCTGGAAACACCATATATTTT,CASSSGPRSGNTIYF
TRBV5-1,-,TRBJ1-6,TRBD1,15,TGCGCCAGCAGCTTGTTCACAGGGGACAATTCACCCCTCCACTTT,CASSLFTGDNSPLHF
TRBV4-1,-,TRBJ2-1,TRBD2,20,TGCGCCAGCAGCCGAGGGAGAGAACAGGGACTAGTAAGGAATGTCAATGAGCAGTTCTTC,CASSRGREQGLVRNVNEQFF
TRBV9,-,TRBJ2-1,-,16,TGTGCCAGCAGCGTAGAGGGGGGGCATTGGCCCTATGAGCAGTTCTTC,CASSVEGGHWPYEQFF
TRBV11-2,few,TRBJ2-3,TRBD2,20,TGTGCCAGCAGCTTAGAGACTAGCGGGGGGGCCTTTGTGGGCACAGATACGCAGTATTTT,CASSLETSGGAFVGTDTQYF
TRBV7-3,-,TRBJ2-3,TRBD1,14,TGTGCCAGCAGTTTCGGACAGGGCACAGATACGCAGTATTTT,CASSFGQGTDTQYF
TRBV18,-,TRBJ1-4,-,15,TGTGCCAGCTCACCCCGGACAACAACTAATGAAAAACTGTTTTTT,CASSPRTTTNEKLFF
TRBV29-1,few,TRBJ2-4,TRBD1,12,TGCAGCGTTGAAGGACAGGGGGACATTCAGTACTTC,CSVEGQGDIQYF
TRBV7-9,-,TRBJ1-5,-,13,TGTGCCAGCAGCAGGGAGGGTTATCAGCCCCAGCATTTT,CASSREGYQPQHF
TRBV7-8,-,TRBJ1-1,-,14,TGTGCCAGCAGCGCGACGGCAGGGAGCACTGAAGCTTTCTTT,CASSATAGSTEAFF
TRBV19,once,TRBJ1-1,-,15,TGTGCCAGTAGTAACGGCAGGTCCTTGAACACTGAAGCTTTCTTT,CASSNGRSLNTEAFF
TRBV6-4,-,TRBJ1-6,-,14,TGTGCCAGCAGTGAGGGACTAAATATGTCACCCCTCCACTTT,CASSEGLNMSPLHF
TRBV20-1,-,TRBJ2-7,-,11,TGCAGTGCCACCCCGGCGTGGGGACAGTACTTC,CSATPAWGQYF
TRBV28,-,TRBJ2-1,-,13,TGTGCCAGCAGCCGGGACTCCTACAATGAGCAGTTCTTC,CASSRDSYNEQFF
TRBV7-2,-,TRBJ1-5,-,16,TGTGCCAGCAGCTCTAGTTGGGACGGTGGCAATCAGCCCCAGCATTTT,CASSSSWDGGNQPQHF
TRBV5-1,once,TRBJ2-3,-,14,TGCGCCAGCAGCCCGCTTAGCAGCACAGATACGCAGTATTTT,CASSPLSSTDTQYF
TRBV6-6,-,TRBJ1-4,TRBD1,16,TGTGCCAGCAGTTGGGAAGGACAGGGAAGTTTAGAAAAACTGTTTTTT,CASSWEGQGSLEKLFF
TRBV18,once,TRBJ2-2,-,12,TGTGCCAGCCAGACCGGCACCGGGGAGCTGTTTTTT,CASQTGTGELFF
TRBV30,-,TRBJ1-2,TRBD1,16,TGTGCCTGGAGCCCAGGGCCAGGGGGCACTTGGGGGGGCTACACCTTC,CAWSPGPGGTWGGYTF
TRBV30,-,TRBJ2-1,-,11,TGTGCCTGGAGGGACTACAATGAGCAGTTCTTC,CAWRDYNEQFF
TRBV5-1,-,TRBJ2-3,TRBD2,15,TGCGCCAGCAGCTTGGGGCGGGAGTTCACAGATACGCAGTATTTT,CASSLGREFTDTQYF
TRBV7-9,once,TRBJ1-6,-,12,TGTGCCAGCAGCTCCGGGCCCCCACCCCTCCACTTT,CASSSGPPPLHF
TRBV7-2,-,TRBJ2-3,-,15,TGTGCCAGCAGCTTCGCCGGGACACTGGCAGATACGCAGTATTTT,CASSFAGTLADTQYF
TRBV6-6,-,TRBJ1-1,TRBD1,16,TGTGCCAGCATCACCGGGACAGGGGAGGAGAACACTGAAGCTTTCTTT,CASITGTGEENTEAFF
TRBV18,once,TRBJ2-7,-,14,TGTGCCAGCTCACCCGACAGCTCAAGGGCCGAGCAGTACTTC,CASSPDSSRAEQYF
TRBV19,-,TRBJ1-4,TRBD1,16,TGTGCCAGTAGTACGGACCTACAGGGGGCAAGGGAAAAACTGTTTTTT,CASSTDLQGAREKLFF
TRBV19,-,TRBJ1-4,-,14,TGTGCCAGTAAACACACTGCAACTAATGAAAAACTGTTTTTT,CASKHTATNEKLFF